Presented here are 32 T cell receptor beta chains from one specimen sequenced in a study of blood T cells in healthy people across ages. Next came a second PCR, run for roughly 6 to 11 cycles, which used a sample-barcoded 5' primer along with a J-beta primer mix. TCRdb re-analysed the 5' RACE reads in MiXCR, keeping a single row per CDR3 protein. The sample holds about 830,000 distinct CDR3 sequences, approximately 67% seen once. Sequenced: blood. The receptors derive from a man younger than 45 in good health.

This chain uses TRBV5-1 with TRBJ2-5; D gene ambiguous. Per the germline V gene, CDR1 is SGHRS and CDR2 is YFSETQ. This CDR3 is built from 14 residues. V dropped 0 bases and J dropped 1 base, with 7 bases sitting between them. The CDR3 reads CASSLGATQETQYF. CDR3 nucleotide sequence: TGCGCCAGCAGCTTGGGGGCAACCCAAGAGACCCAGTACTTC. The whole variable domain, filled in from reference TRBV5-1 and TRBJ2-5, reads KAGVTQTPRYLIKTRGQQVTLSCSPISGHRSVSWYQQTPGQGLQFLFEYFSETQRNKGNFPGRFSGRQFSNSRSEMNVSTLELGDSALYLCASSLGATQETQYFGPGTRLLVL.

This rearrangement joins TRBV7-6 to TRBJ1-2; D unresolved. The germline V gene encodes CDR1 SGHVS and CDR2 FNYEAQ. This CDR3 has 18 amino acids. Trimming left V 1 base short and J 2 bases short, with 20 bases between. In DNA form, the CDR3 reads TGTGCCAGCAGCTTAGGGTGGGGAGGAATAGACGAAAACTATGGCTACACCTTC. Translated: CASSLGWGGIDENYGYTF.

This clonotype was observed a handful of times. V usage is TRBV29-1 and J usage is TRBJ2-7, with D uncertain. The CDR3 consists of 13 residues. The germline V gene has CDR1 SQVTM and CDR2 ANQGSEA. V gave up 7 bases and J gave up 0 bases, with 13 bases separating them. CDR3 sequence (DNA): TGCAGCGGGGGAAGGGTAAGCTCCTACGAGCAGTACTTC. This encodes CSGGRVSSYEQYF.

This clonotype has only a few counts. The chain joins TRBV7-9 to TRBJ2-1; D may correspond to TRBD1 or TRBD2 (5 bases each). Trimming stripped 5 bases from V and 1 base from J, with 15 bases between. Germline V gene lookup returns CDR1 SEHNR and CDR2 FQNEAQ (reference sequence). CDR3 length: 16 residues. The CDR3 here is CASSSRDRSSYNEQFF. The CDR3 coding sequence is TGTGCCAGCAGCAGCCGGGACCGTTCATCCTACAATGAGCAGTTCTTC.

The gene calls are TRBV20-1 and TRBJ2-5, with D maybe TRBD2 (6 bases). CDR1 and CDR2 from the germline V gene are DFQATT and SNEGSKA (reference sequence). V lost 0 bases, J lost 5 bases, and 13 bases lay in between. The CDR3 length is 14 residues. CDR3 sequence reads: CSARDMGGTETQYF. The CDR3 coding sequence is TGCAGTGCTAGAGATATGGGGGGTACGGAGACCCAGTACTTC.

In this sample, this clonotype turned up a few times. DNA for the CDR3: TGCGCCAGCAGCGCGACTAGCGGGGCTGTGGTGGCGGCCCAGTACTTC. This sequence encodes CASSATSGAVVAAQYF. This chain joins TRBV5-1 and TRBJ2-5, with 11 bases fitting TRBD2. The CDR3 consists of 16 residues. With 4 bases clipped from V and 9 bases from J, the junction kept 14 bases outside the gene matches. Germline lookup yields CDR1 SGHRS and CDR2 YFSETQ. The complete variable domain, with remaining parts taken from reference TRBV5-1 and TRBJ2-5, reads KAGVTQTPRYLIKTRGQQVTLSCSPISGHRSVSWYQQTPGQGLQFLFEYFSETQRNKGNFPGRFSGRQFSNSRSEMNVSTLELGDSALYLCASSATSGAVVAAQYFGPGTRLLVL.

V is TRBV7-9 and J is TRBJ2-1; TRBD2 aligns across 8 bases. CDR1 is SEHNR and CDR2 is FQNEAQ in the germline V gene (reference sequence). The CDR3 spans 18 residues. The V gene end was trimmed by 4 bases and the J gene end by 7 bases; junction bases not matched to a gene: 18. The CDR3 DNA is TGTGCCAGCAGCTCCCGCGAGGGGATAGCGGGGTCCGGGAATGAGCAGTTCTTC. It specifies CASSSREGIAGSGNEQFF.

DNA of the CDR3: TGTGCCAGCAGATCCCGGACTAGCGGGGGGGCCAGAGAGACCCAGTACTTC. This codes for CASRSRTSGGARETQYF. This rearrangement joins TRBV6-2 or TRBV6-3 to TRBJ2-5, with TRBD2 identical over 15 bases. CDR1 and CDR2 from the germline V gene are MNHEY and SVGEGT. The J segment lost 4 bases and the V segment lost 6 bases, leaving 9 bases of the junction unmatched. The CDR3 runs to 17 residues.

Details on this clonotype: The germline gene is not matched at one end of the junction; a read error may be the cause. The chain employs TRBV6-5 and TRBJ2-5, with D perhaps TRBD1 or TRBD2 (5 bases each). There are 14 residues in the CDR3. Germline CDR1 is MNHEY and CDR2 is SVGAGI. The CDR3 DNA reads TGTGCCAGCAGAAACTATGGGGACCAGGAGACCCAGTACTTC. It codes for CASRNYGDQETQYF.

The V call is TRBV5-5, the J call TRBJ2-5, with a weak D call TRBD2 (5 bases). Trimming took 2 bases from V and 3 from J, leaving 14 bases between them. The CDR3 is 15 amino acids. Germline CDR1 SGHKS, CDR2 YYEKEE (reference sequence). CDR3 in DNA: TGTGCCAGCAGCTTTCCCCCGGGAATCGAAGAGACCCAGTACTTC. Protein sequence: CASSFPPGIEETQYF.

V usage is TRBV6-5 and J usage is TRBJ2-1; 8 bases align to TRBD2. The V segment lost 2 bases and the J segment 4 bases; nucleotides outside the gene matches: 16. This CDR3 comprises 19 residues. The germline V gene has CDR1 MNHEY and CDR2 SVGAGI. The CDR3 nucleotides are TGTGCCAGCAGTTACCAGCTAGCGGGCTCCACACTTAATTACAATGAGCAGTTCTTC. Protein sequence: CASSYQLAGSTLNYNEQFF.

The chain recombines TRBV27 with TRBJ1-6; D gene ambiguous. Trimming left V 10 bases short and J 5 bases short, with 18 bases between. CDR3 length: 15 residues. Germline V lookup: CDR1 MNHEY, CDR2 SMNVEV (reference sequence). The CDR3 sequence: CATGVGRFHNSPLHF. In nucleotides, the CDR3 is TGTGCCACCGGAGTCGGTCGGTTTCATAATTCACCCCTCCACTTT.

This clonotype appeared a single time. This chain links TRBV12-3 or TRBV12-4 with TRBJ2-3; D unresolved. The CDR3 spans 12 residues. V was pared by 11 bases and J by 2 bases, with 11 bases between. CDR3 region: CAPAPHTDTQYF. The DNA of the CDR3 is TGTGCCCCCGCGCCCCACACAGATACGCAGTATTTT.

This clonotype has a handful of counts. The chain links TRBV4-2 to TRBJ1-5, with TRBD1 matching 9 bases. The CDR3 contains 18 residues. CDR1 and CDR2 (germline): LGHNA, YNFKEQ. After removal of 0 bases from V and 2 bases from J, the junction contained 8 bases not matched to a gene. For the CDR3, the DNA is TGTGCCAGCAGCCAAGAATGGGTACGGACAGGGGGCAATCAGCCCCAGCATTTT. It yields the protein CASSQEWVRTGGNQPQHF.

The J gene is TRBJ2-3, the V gene TRBV20-1; unclear D gene. The CDR3 has 13 residues. Trimming took off 3 bases at V and 7 bases at J, with 14 bases between the two ends. Germline V CDR1 and CDR2: DFQATT, SNEGSKA (reference sequence). This chain's CDR3 is CSASRQSTNTQYF. CDR3 sequence (DNA): TGCAGTGCTAGCCGTCAGTCCACGAATACGCAGTATTTT.

The V call is TRBV12-3 or TRBV12-4, the J call TRBJ2-1; D tentatively fits TRBD1 or TRBD2 (6 bases each). Trimming shortened V by 5 bases and J by 3 bases, and 14 bases separated the two germline ends. The CDR3 is made up of 15 amino acids. The CDR3, as DNA: TGTGCCAGCAGTACAGGAGGGGGACTCTACAATGAGCAGTTCTTC. It specifies CASSTGGGLYNEQFF.

The chain uses TRBV7-6 and TRBJ2-3; 8 bases are a match to TRBD1. This CDR3 comprises 16 residues. After removal of 5 bases from V and 1 base from J, the junction contained 8 bases not matched to a gene. Germline CDR1 is SGHVS and CDR2 is FNYEAQ. The CDR3 nucleotides read TGTGCCAGCAGCGCCGCACAGGGGGTCGGCACAGATACGCAGTATTTT. Its translation is CASSAAQGVGTDTQYF. Filled out from reference TRBV7-6 and TRBJ2-3, the complete variable domain reads GAGVSQSPRYKVTKRGQDVALRCDPISGHVSLYWYRQALGQGPEFLTYFNYEAQQDKSGLPNDRFSAERPEGSISTLTIQRTEQRDSAMYRCASSAAQGVGTDTQYFGPGTRLTVL.

This rearrangement joins TRBV9 to TRBJ2-7, with TRBD2 identical over 7 bases. CDR3 size: 16 residues. CDR1 and CDR2 from the germline V gene are SGDLS and YYNGEE. V trimming: 0 bases; J trimming: 6 bases; junction bases outside the gene matches: 12. The CDR3 nucleotides are TGTGCCAGCAGCGTAGACGGGGGAGTCGGGAGGCCCGAGCAGTACTTC. This codes for CASSVDGGVGRPEQYF. The whole variable domain, filled in from reference TRBV9 and TRBJ2-7, reads DSGVTQTPKHLITATGQRVTLRCSPRSGDLSVYWYQQSLDQGLQFLIQYYNGEERAKGNILERFSAQQFPDLHSELNLSSLELGDSALYFCASSVDGGVGRPEQYFGPGTRLTVT.

The V gene is TRBV7-2, the J gene TRBJ2-3; D remains ambiguous. CDR3 length: 12 amino acids. The V end lost 8 bases, the J end lost 2 bases, and 8 bases lay between the germline ends. Germline V gene sequence: CDR1 SGHTA, CDR2 FQGNSA. The CDR3 loop reads CASGEDTDTQYF. The CDR3 nucleotides are TGTGCCAGCGGGGAAGACACAGATACGCAGTATTTT. The full variable domain, with the rest looked up from reference TRBV7-2 and TRBJ2-3, is GAGVSQSPSNKVTEKGKDVELRCDPISGHTALYWYRQSLGQGLEFLIYFQGNSAPDKSGLPSDRFSAERTGGSVSTLTIQRTQQEDSAVYLCASGEDTDTQYFGPGTRLTVL.

This clonotype was observed a few times. The J gene is TRBJ2-4, the V gene TRBV29-1; weak D call: TRBD1 (7 bases). This CDR3 has 18 residues. Germline V gene sequence: CDR1 SQVTM, CDR2 ANQGSEA. Trimming removed 5 bases at V and 0 bases at J, with 23 bases between. This CDR3 is CSVRHGQEGILAKNIQYF. The CDR3 DNA reads TGCAGCGTTCGCCACGGACAGGAGGGCATTCTAGCCAAAAACATTCAGTACTTC.

The V and J genes are TRBV10-3 and TRBJ2-1, with 10 bases lining up with TRBD2. J was trimmed by 10 bases and V by 11 bases; bases with no gene match: 11. The CDR3 loop spans 13 amino acids. Germline V lookup: CDR1 ENHRY, CDR2 SYGVKD. CDR3 nucleotides: TGTGCCGGGGCCGGACTAGCGGCGGAAGAGCAGTTCTTC. Translation: CAGAGLAAEEQFF.

This chain uses TRBV4-1 with TRBJ2-5; TRBD2 might be the D (6 bases). The CDR3 runs 14 residues. The V and J ends lost 4 bases and 2 bases respectively, with 11 bases between them. The germline V gene has CDR1 MGHRA and CDR2 YSYEKL. In DNA form, the CDR3 reads TGCGCCAGCAGCCGGGACTCAATTCAAGAGACCCAGTACTTC. This gives the protein CASSRDSIQETQYF.

V gene TRBV24-1 combines with J gene TRBJ2-2; D perhaps matches TRBD1 (6 bases). Germline CDR1 and CDR2: KGHDR and SFDVKD. Trimming cost V 5 bases and J 2 bases, with 11 bases left between them. The CDR3 extends over 15 amino acids. The DNA of the CDR3 is TGTGCCACCAGTGTGGGACAAATCAACACCGGGGAGCTGTTTTTT. Its protein product is CATSVGQINTGELFF.

The chain employs TRBV27 and TRBJ2-3; D uncertain. CDR3 size: 16 residues. V lost 6 bases and J 1 base, leaving 17 bases between the germline ends. The germline CDR1 and CDR2 sequences are MNHEY and SMNVEV (reference sequence). Written as DNA, the CDR3 is TGTGCCAGCAGCAACCCTCGAGTTTCTGGCACAGATACGCAGTATTTT. Protein sequence: CASSNPRVSGTDTQYF.

The chain uses TRBV11-2 and TRBJ2-1; D may be TRBD1 or TRBD2 (6 bases each). Germline CDR1 and CDR2: SGHAT and FQNNGV. V lost 4 bases, J lost 8 bases, and 15 bases lay in between. This CDR3 comprises 14 residues. CDR3 bases: TGTGCCAGCAGCTCCCCTCGGGGGCCCTATGAGCAGTTCTTC. Amino acids: CASSSPRGPYEQFF.

The V and J genes are TRBV7-2 and TRBJ2-7, with TRBD2 matching over 13 bases. Trimming cost V 0 bases and J 7 bases; bases outside gene matches: 6. Germline V gives CDR1 SGHTA, CDR2 FQGNSA. This CDR3 comprises 16 residues. This CDR3 reads CASSLAGLAGPGEQYF. The CDR3 bases are TGTGCCAGCAGCTTAGCGGGACTAGCGGGACCGGGGGAGCAGTACTTC.

This clonotype showed up just a few times. This chain uses TRBV4-1 with TRBJ2-1, with D perhaps matching TRBD1 (5 bases). The CDR3 runs to 15 residues. CDR1 MGHRA and CDR2 YSYEKL come from the germline V gene. V shed 0 bases and J shed 7 bases, with 13 bases lying between them. CDR3 sequence (DNA): TGCGCCAGCAGCCAAGACAGGGTGGGTAGAAATGAGCAGTTCTTC. Amino acid sequence: CASSQDRVGRNEQFF.

In the case of this clonotype: A read error is likely, as this CDR3 ends without the conserved phenylalanine or tryptophan. The V and J genes are TRBV20-1 and TRBJ2-3, with D possibly matching TRBD1 (5 bases). Germline CDR1 and CDR2: DFQATT and SNEGSKA (reference sequence). The CDR3 has 13 amino acids. CDR3 sequence: CSTGLSGAETQYL. The CDR3, as DNA: TGCAGTACCGGGCTCAGTGGGGCAGAAACGCAGTATTTA.

The rearrangement uses TRBV29-1 and TRBJ2-7; no clear D. Trimming left V 8 bases short and J 3 bases short, with 11 bases between. There are 11 residues in the CDR3. Germline CDR1 SQVTM, CDR2 ANQGSEA. DNA for the CDR3: TGCAGCTTCGTCACGGGCTACGAGCAGTACTTC. Translated, it gives CSFVTGYEQYF.

The rearrangement joins TRBV20-1 to TRBJ2-7; D possibly corresponds to TRBD2 (6 bases). With 3 bases removed from V and 1 base from J, the gap between germline ends came to 10 bases. This CDR3 has 13 amino acids. Germline-derived CDR1 and CDR2 are DFQATT and SNEGSKA (reference sequence). The CDR3 loop is CSARVEGSYEQYF. The DNA of the CDR3 is TGCAGTGCTAGGGTGGAGGGTTCCTACGAGCAGTACTTC.

The CDR3 is CATSREGAPYEQYF. CDR3 coding DNA: TGTGCCACCAGCAGAGAGGGGGCCCCCTACGAGCAGTACTTC. This chain uses TRBV15 with TRBJ2-7; a weak D match, TRBD1 (6 bases). Germline CDR1 and CDR2: LNHNV and YYDKDF (reference sequence). The CDR3 has 14 residues. Deletions cut 0 bases from V and 2 bases from J, with 8 bases between. The variable domain in full, completed from reference TRBV15 and TRBJ2-7, reads DAMVIQNPRYQVTQFGKPVTLSCSQTLNHNVMYWYQQKSSQAPKLLFHYYDKDFNNEADTPDNFQSRRPNTSFCFLDIRSPGLGDTAMYLCATSREGAPYEQYFGPGTRLTVT.

The V call is TRBV15, the J call TRBJ2-4; a possible D gene is TRBD1 (5 bases). The DNA end is a closer match to TRBJ2-5, so the J assignment may be wrong. CDR1 and CDR2 from the germline V gene are LNHNV and YYDKDF (reference sequence). The CDR3 has 15 amino acids. In DNA form, the CDR3 reads TGTGCCACCAGCAGAGATCAGGGATCTGGAGAGACCCAGTACTTC. As protein: CATSRDQGSGETQYF.